This T cell receptor beta chain was sequenced during a study of OX40 agonist ivuxolimab in advanced cancers. Study overall: At doses from 0.01 to 10 mg/kg, patients were given intravenous ivuxolimab every 2 weeks. Patients achieving partial responses numbered three: one hepatocellular carcinoma case and two cutaneous melanoma cases. Broader study findings: In general, CD8+ T cells held more expanded clones than CD4+ did, on average.

CDR1 and CDR2 (germline): SEHNR, FQNEAQ (reference sequence). This CDR3 has 14 amino acids. Trimming removed 1 base from V and 7 bases from J, with 8 bases in between. The method was immunoSEQ multiplex PCR; TCRdb's version includes in-frame clones alone and lacks a portion of them. The table lists roughly 60,000 clones, around 84% of them singletons, with 4.6% in the top ten. On this clone itself: Its antigen is undetermined.

The genes are TRBV7-9 and TRBJ1-6, with D hard to call. The source material was CD4+ or CD8+ T cells sorted from blood, sampled in a trial of the OX40 agonist ivuxolimab. The receptor's source is an adult with an advanced solid tumor such as melanoma, head and neck, liver or kidney cancer. CDR3 sequence reads: CASSLEPGNSPLHF. In nucleotides, the CDR3 is TGTGCCAGCAGCTTAGAGCCGGGGAATTCACCCCTCCACTTT.